This T cell receptor (beta chain) was retrieved from a study of blood T cell repertoires in COVID-19. As for the study in general: The samples span acute and convalescent COVID-19 from the United States, Italy and Spain.

Unmatched junction bases numbered 8, after V lost 4 bases and J lost 6 bases. The CDR3 length is 14 residues. From germline, CDR1 is MGHDK and CDR2 SYGVNS. Measured with immunoSEQ multiplex PCR; TCRdb has only the in-frame clones, and not every one. The sample includes approximately 320,000 clones, approximately 89% of them seen just once. This TCR derives from a woman younger than 45 with COVID-19, enrolled during active disease. The sequencing input was peripheral blood. The chain has TRBV25-1 and TRBJ1-1; 7 nucleotides align to TRBD1. CDR3 sequence: CASSATGRSAEAFF. For the CDR3, the DNA is TGTGCCAGCAGTGCGACAGGGAGGAGCGCTGAAGCTTTCTTT. Variable domain in full (rest from reference TRBV25-1 and TRBJ1-1): EADIYQTPRYLVIGTGKKITLECSQTMGHDKMYWYQQDPGMELHLIHYSYGVNSTEKGDLSSESTVSRIRTEHFPLTLESARPSHTSQYLCASSATGRSAEAFFGQGTRLTVV.